This T cell receptor (beta chain) was captured by sequencing in a study of cytomegalovirus exposure and HLA in healthy donors (dated by TCRdb to the late 2010s). With regard to the full study: An earlier analysis of 550 to 700 of the donors reported about 250 Gb of sequence data and 120 million or so unique TCR beta sequences from approximately 180 million T cells. Around 320 gigabases of sequencing data and approximately 93 million unique TCR sequences were included in an early release covering several hundred HLA-typed donors. The genetic ancestry cluster associated with self-reported Caucasian donors included roughly 84% of the roughly 410 genotyped donors. The study was designed to test whether signatures of past pathogen exposure could be identified by cataloging public T cell receptors. The T cell repertoires of 666 subjects were profiled by immunosequencing and related to cytomegalovirus serostatus. In addition to the first cohort of 500 to 850 subjects, a separate validation cohort of approximately 130 different subjects was used. To predict cytomegalovirus infection status, the study brought together high-throughput TCR immunosequencing, statistical association of individual TCRs with disease status, and machine learning. A later analysis re-analyzed previously published TCR beta repertoires from about 730 donors and added high-resolution HLA genotyping to study TCR occurrence patterns. The later analysis used no new phenotypic data to find candidate immune exposures, relying instead on TCR beta sequences and their occurrence across donors. An earlier analysis of around 580 of the donors used high-throughput TCR beta sequencing to judge whether each TCR beta V gene segment behaved as functional or pseudogenic. Donor age, sex, ethnicity and CMV serostatus were collected together with the repertoire data. A later genetic analysis used genome-wide SNP genotypes for about 65% of the 666 donors, treating that subset as a discovery cohort. All discovery cohort repertoires had been generated on a single sequencing platform. HLA typing included class I and class II loci at four-digit resolution. Typing coverage differed by locus: A, B, C, DRB1 and DQB1 were typed in roughly 629-640 donors, DQA1 in 522, DPA1 in 600 to 610, and DPB1 in 472. Several DR-DQ haplotypes were treated as single units for association and clustering because of strong linkage in the cohort. On average, approximately 250,000 unique TCR beta nucleotide sequences were sequenced per donor among some 420 genotyped donors of the cohort, with approximately 18% of those sequences being non-productive.

The cohort comprised 670 or so healthy bone marrow donors. All cohort members were sampled while nominally healthy, although unrecorded immune exposures were likely present. The donor was CMV seropositive and belonged to the group of 250 to 300 seropositive cohort members. A peripheral blood sample was collected from each donor, and TCR beta sequencing was performed on peripheral blood mononuclear cells. The Qiagen DNeasy Blood Extraction Kit was used to extract genomic DNA from the blood cell samples. On this clone itself: Which antigen it targets is not known. Base qualities are not recorded, but no much larger clone differs from it by a single base.

Per the germline V gene, MNHNS is the CDR1 and SASEGT is the CDR2. V and J lose 0 bases and 6 bases, and a span of 2 bases separates them. The CDR3 has 12 amino acids, counting the end cysteine and phenylalanine. Solely the CDR3 DNA is kept, with 36 bases framed from the first base. Libraries came from the immunoSEQ multiplex PCR assay. A mixture of 60 forward primers for TCR Vbeta segments and 13 reverse primers for TCR Jbeta segments was used in the multiplex PCR. A multiplex PCR assay on genomic DNA amplified the CDR3 region of rearranged TCR beta genes. The amplified TCR beta libraries were sequenced on the Illumina HiSeq System as 87-base-pair reads. The study's own analysis went as follows. A later analysis tallied around 80 million unique TCR beta chains across the 640 or so repertoires, and some 10 million of those chains were shared by two or more donors. To remove PCR and sequencing errors, raw reads were error-corrected and collapsed into unique sequences using a nearest-neighbor algorithm that merged closely related sequences. Alignment of CDR3 sequences to IMGT reference sequences was used to assign V, D and J gene segments. For a sequence to be retained, at least a six-nucleotide match to both a V gene segment and a J gene segment was required. Rearrangements were called productive when the CDR3 lacked stop codons and stayed in frame with V and J; all others were non-productive. CDR3 was defined according to IMGT convention as the region running from the second conserved V-encoded cysteine to the conserved J-encoded phenylalanine. Sequences without an unambiguous match to a single V gene segment were excluded from the earlier analysis of 500 to 700 of the donors. An earlier analysis of 587 of the donors classified V segments as functional when productive rearrangements were above 56.7% and as segregating when the standard deviation between donors was above 5%. A statistical classification framework was developed to diagnose cytomegalovirus status using the catalog of TCR beta chain sequences. V and J gene assignment, in a later analysis, came from comparing TCR nucleotide sequences with IMGT/GENE-DB human TR gene sequences. A later analysis assigned CDR3 sequences and most-parsimonious VDJ recombination scenarios with the TCRdist pipeline. In a later analysis, every TCR beta chain was defined by the combination of its CDR3 amino acid sequence and its V-gene family, and reads without a unique V-gene family were dropped. To address suspected cross-contamination and a sequencing artifact, a later analysis removed some 620 highly shared, low-generation-probability nucleotide sequences. A later analysis calculated a clonal expansion index for each public chain from normalized within-repertoire ranks of inferred template counts. Generation probabilities in a later analysis came from a VDJ recombination model fitted to out-of-frame rearrangements, and those results were checked against IGoR. A later analysis scored TCR-TCR, TCR-HLA and TCR-CMV co-occurrence with hypergeometric tests, applying a repertoire-size bias correction to TCR pairs. False discovery rates were estimated in a later analysis by permuting HLA or CMV assignments 20 times. A later analysis grouped co-occurring TCRs with DBSCAN, adding TCRdist sequence similarity when clustering within HLA-allele-positive subsets. Repertoires with fewer than 30,000 or more than 120,000 public chains, plus five repertoires with anomalous nucleotide sharing, were excluded from co-occurrence clustering. TCRdb holds this immuneACCESS table with in-frame rearrangements only. Some clones are missing; in checked studies, unresolved V genes explain under half, and the rest has no known cause. V, J and clone size derive from that table, while D and trimming were established from the DNA sequence. Here the sample has around 80,000 clones; under 65% occur a single time. The biggest ten clones account for 3.5% to 4.5% of the sample.

Study-wide findings and limitations: Strong co-occurrence of HLA alleles, especially DR and DQ, made assigning TCR associations to individual alleles difficult. The authors suggested that the approach could potentially be extended to other disease states and immunological phenotypes. Immune exposure information for the cohort was limited to CMV serostatus. Because counts were too low, more than 15 rarely observed V segments, including chromosome 9 orphons, were left out of the earlier analysis of some 600 of the donors. Sequencing depth was assumed to be roughly uniform across donors in the presence/absence analyses, though that assumption may not hold. Most TCR sequences were observed very rarely across donors, whereas some public TCRs were present in many individuals. According to a later genetic analysis, donors in an Asian-associated ancestry cluster had fewer N-insertions in productive TCRs than the roughly 670-donor mean. Compared with equally common non-associated chains, HLA-associated TCR beta chains in a later analysis were more clonally expanded and had lower generation probabilities. A group of highly shared sequence variants was considered likely to be a technical artifact of the sequencing pipeline. The 87-base-pair reads could not distinguish some IMGT-functional V segments, including TRBV6-2 and TRBV6-3, so those segments were excluded. A further reported finding was that TCR beta sequences accurately predicted the HLA-A and HLA-B alleles for most subjects in the first cohort. The study gave a list of 150 to 200 TCR beta chains associated with cytomegalovirus. The classifier was reported to diagnose cytomegalovirus status with high specificity and sensitivity in both the original cohort and the validation cohort. In a later analysis, most CMV-associated TCR beta chains were found to appear HLA-restricted, with HLA associations seemingly driven largely by CMV exposure. In a later analysis, the rate of TCR association differed among HLA loci, with DRB1 alleles having the most associated TCRs and HLA-C alleles having the fewest. Linkage disequilibrium might explain the correlated functional status among segregating V segments, but an unknown experimental factor could not be ruled out. In an earlier analysis of a few hundred of the donors, most TCR beta V segments were observed in productive rearrangements about 87% or about 30% of the time, broadly matching IMGT annotations. In vitro tests confirmed that a few of the cytomegalovirus-associated TCR beta chains recognize cytomegalovirus antigens. Specific HLA alleles were associated with roughly 17,000 TCR beta sequences at a false discovery rate of 0.05 in a later analysis. A later genetic analysis associated a missense DCLRE1C variant with V-gene and J-gene trimming of TCR beta chains, and an independent cohort replicated the association. This cohort had only TCR beta chains sequenced, and the lack of alpha or paired-chain data limited which features could be detected. A later analysis reported that several top co-occurrence clusters appeared linked to parvovirus B19, influenza, CMV and Epstein-Barr virus. Because HLA typing was missing for some donors at each locus, association tests included only the typed subset.

The source material was PBMCs. The rearrangement joined TRBV6-1 to TRBJ1-4, with the D gene uncertain. The source of this sequence is a male donor in good health and CMV-seropositive. The CDR3 in this case is CASSEAYEKLFF. The nucleotides read TGTGCCAGCAGTGAAGCCTATGAAAAACTGTTTTTT.